The source of this TCR beta chain is a study of cytomegalovirus exposure and HLA in healthy donors. Study-wide results and caveats: Sequencing artifact likely explains a cluster of highly shared sequence variants.

With 60 Vbeta and 13 Jbeta primers, the PCR was carried out. Libraries were prepared by immunoSEQ multiplex PCR; TCRdb keeps only in-frame clonotypes and omits some of them. The sample holds over 150,000 clones, roughly 70% seen once. Germline CDR1 and CDR2: SGHAT and FQDESV (reference sequence). CDR3 length: 14 residues. Between the trimmed V and J ends, which lost 2 bases and 1 base, there was a span of 8 bases. Points on this clone: Its target is not known.

Sequenced input: PBMCs. The receptor was isolated from a man aged 25-45 years in good health and CMV-seronegative. V is TRBV11-1 and J is TRBJ1-1; D gene unclear. CDR3 nucleotide sequence: TGTGCCAGCAGCTTACTAGTAGGGAACACTGAAGCTTTCTTT. Its protein product is CASSLLVGNTEAFF.